This T cell receptor beta chain comes out of a study of blood T cell repertoires in COVID-19 (dated by TCRdb to 2019 to 2021). Regarding the study in general: Samples from collaborators originated in the United States, Italy and Spain and spanned both the acute and convalescent phases of COVID-19. Sample metadata almost always included a de-identified subject ID, COVID-19 status, age in years and sex. Where HLA class I and class II types were available, the types were taken from metadata supplied by the sample provider, not from assay-based typing. The prospective study material was composed of cDNA or gDNA derived from T cells, B-cell-depleted T cells, or PBMCs. The samples were drawn from two sources: the first 160 participants of the ongoing ImmuneRACE study, and 950 to 1,500 subjects contributed by 6 global collaborators. The dataset comprised deeply sampled blood TCRbeta repertoires from subjects exposed to, actively infected with, or recovered from COVID-19. The repertoires were released in a freely available public database intended as a resource for research on the immune response to SARS-CoV-2. What the research found in general, with its limitations: The amount of clinical and demographic metadata varied by source and participant and was provided uncurated.

Collaborating institutions collected whole blood in K2EDTA tubes following their own protocols. For TCRbeta analysis, collaborator samples were shipped as frozen whole blood, as isolated PBMCs, or as DNA extracted from either sample type. Trimming removed 6 bases from V and 8 bases from J; the gene matches leave 8 bases unexplained. The CDR3 starts with the cysteine, ends with the phenylalanine, and has 13 residues. Kept here is only the CDR3 DNA, which spans 39 bases and is read in frame from base 1. The germline V gene (reference sequence) provides CDR1 WNHNN and CDR2 SYGVQD. Points on this clone: Its target antigen remains unknown. No base-level quality is on record; no much larger clone is a single base apart.

TCRbeta CDR3 regions were amplified from genomic DNA by means of the immunoSEQ Assay, a bias-controlled multiplex PCR. As for how the authors treated the data: The number of nucleated cells in each sample was estimated from the amplification of reference gene primers within the assay. To quantify the absolute abundance of each unique TCRbeta CDR3 rearrangement, sequence reads were collapsed and filtered. Productive Simpson clonality was computed per sample as the square root of Simpson's diversity index over productive rearrangements. The table comes from immuneACCESS by way of TCRdb, which keeps in-frame sequences with V and J called. Part of the clones is missing from these tables; in studies checked, under half for an unresolved V gene and the rest for unknown reasons. V and J calls and clone size follow that table, whereas D and trimming were derived from the DNA. This sample gives 55,000 to 80,000 clones in total; around 85% of them show up just once. The top ten hold more than 10% of the sample.

This TCR derives from a human donor in a cohort sampled during active COVID-19. The chain links TRBV10-1 with TRBJ1-2; 8 junctional bases match TRBD1. Sequenced: peripheral blood. The CDR3 protein is CASRPNSGGGYTF. The DNA reads as follows: TGCGCCAGCAGGCCCAACTCAGGGGGCGGCTACACCTTC.